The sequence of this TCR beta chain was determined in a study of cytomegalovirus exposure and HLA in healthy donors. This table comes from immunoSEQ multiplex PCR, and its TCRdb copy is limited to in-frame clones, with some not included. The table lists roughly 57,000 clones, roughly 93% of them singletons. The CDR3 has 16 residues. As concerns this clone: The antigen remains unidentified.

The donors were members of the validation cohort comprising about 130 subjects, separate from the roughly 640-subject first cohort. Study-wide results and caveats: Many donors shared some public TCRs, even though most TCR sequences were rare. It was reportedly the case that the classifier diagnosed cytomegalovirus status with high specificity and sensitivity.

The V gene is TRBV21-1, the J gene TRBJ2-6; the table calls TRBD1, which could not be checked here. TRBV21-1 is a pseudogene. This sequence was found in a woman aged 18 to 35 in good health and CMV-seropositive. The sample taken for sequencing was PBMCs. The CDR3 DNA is TGTGCCAGCTTGCGGGACAGGGACCCCGGGGCCAACGTCCTGACTTTC. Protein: CASLRDRDPGANVLTF.